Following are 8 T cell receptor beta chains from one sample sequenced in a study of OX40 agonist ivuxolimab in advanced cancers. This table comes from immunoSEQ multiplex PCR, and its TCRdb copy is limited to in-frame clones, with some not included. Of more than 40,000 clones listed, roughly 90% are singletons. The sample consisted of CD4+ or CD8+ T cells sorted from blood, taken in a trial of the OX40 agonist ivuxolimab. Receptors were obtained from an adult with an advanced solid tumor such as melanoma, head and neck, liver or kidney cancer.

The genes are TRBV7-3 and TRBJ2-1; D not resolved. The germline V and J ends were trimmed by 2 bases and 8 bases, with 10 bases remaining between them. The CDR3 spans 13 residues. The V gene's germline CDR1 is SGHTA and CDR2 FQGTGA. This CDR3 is CASSLQAGDEQFF. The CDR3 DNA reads TGTGCCAGCAGCTTACAGGCCGGCGATGAGCAGTTCTTC.

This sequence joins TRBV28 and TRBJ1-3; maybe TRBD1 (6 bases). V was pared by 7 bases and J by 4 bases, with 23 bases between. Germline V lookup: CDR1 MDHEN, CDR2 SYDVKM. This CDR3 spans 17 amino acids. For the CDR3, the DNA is TGTGCCAGCAATTCTTGGACAGCGGTTTTTCAGGGAAACACCATATATTTT. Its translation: CASNSWTAVFQGNTIYF.

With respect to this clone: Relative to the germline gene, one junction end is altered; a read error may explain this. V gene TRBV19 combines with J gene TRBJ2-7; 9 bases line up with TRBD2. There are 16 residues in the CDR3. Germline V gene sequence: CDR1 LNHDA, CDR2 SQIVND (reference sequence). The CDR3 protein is CVSSLQGSAGGYEQYF. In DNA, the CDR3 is TGTGTCAGTAGCCTACAGGGTTCAGCGGGAGGCTACGAGCAGTACTTC.

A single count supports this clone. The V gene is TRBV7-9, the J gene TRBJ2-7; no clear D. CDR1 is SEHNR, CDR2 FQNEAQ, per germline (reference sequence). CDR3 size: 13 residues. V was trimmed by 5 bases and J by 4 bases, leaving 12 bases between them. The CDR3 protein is CASSGRNGYEQYF. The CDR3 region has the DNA TGTGCCAGCAGCGGACGGAACGGATACGAGCAGTACTTC.

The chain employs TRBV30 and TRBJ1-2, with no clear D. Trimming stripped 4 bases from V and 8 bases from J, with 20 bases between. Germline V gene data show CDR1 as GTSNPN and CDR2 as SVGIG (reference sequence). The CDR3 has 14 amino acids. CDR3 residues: CAWNKLRLVFGYTF. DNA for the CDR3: TGTGCCTGGAACAAACTGCGGTTGGTCTTCGGCTACACCTTC.

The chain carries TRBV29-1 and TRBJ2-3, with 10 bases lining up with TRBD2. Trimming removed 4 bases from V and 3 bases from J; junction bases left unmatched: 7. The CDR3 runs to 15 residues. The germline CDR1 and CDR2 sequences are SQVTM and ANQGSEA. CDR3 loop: CSVGELAGVTDTQYF. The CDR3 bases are TGCAGCGTTGGAGAGCTAGCGGGAGTTACAGATACGCAGTATTTT.

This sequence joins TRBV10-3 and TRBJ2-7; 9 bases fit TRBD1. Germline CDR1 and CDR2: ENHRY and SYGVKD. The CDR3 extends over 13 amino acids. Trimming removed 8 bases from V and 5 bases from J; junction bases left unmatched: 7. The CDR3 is CAIGRQGENEQYF. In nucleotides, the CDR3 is TGTGCCATCGGGAGACAGGGGGAAAACGAGCAGTACTTC.

CDR3 amino acids: CASSYTGDNEQFF. The CDR3 nucleotides read TGTGCCAGCTCATACACCGGGGACAATGAGCAGTTCTTC. This chain links TRBV18 with TRBJ2-1; D perhaps matches TRBD2 (5 bases). From germline, CDR1 is KGHSH and CDR2 LQKENI. The CDR3 covers 13 residues. V was shortened by 5 bases and J by 5 bases, with 10 bases between the two germline ends.